A single sample gave rise to the 28 T cell receptor beta chains below, sequenced in a study of shared clonotypes between healthy human individuals. Only in-frame clones appear in the TCRdb table, and some are missing; sequencing was by immunoSEQ multiplex PCR. The profile shows over a million clones, under 99% of them singletons. The sample comprised naive CD4+ T cells sorted from blood. Specified subset: CD45RA+ positively selected. The receptors shown here come from a man aged 25 to 40 in good health.

A single count supports this clone. The chain employs TRBV7-9 and TRBJ1-2; D might be TRBD1 (6 bases). CDR1 SEHNR and CDR2 FQNEAQ come from the germline V gene (reference sequence). Trimming removed 5 bases from V and 4 bases from J, with 11 bases in between. The CDR3 length is 13 residues. The CDR3 is CASSRTGPYGYTF. CDR3 nucleotide sequence: TGTGCCAGCAGCCGAACAGGGCCCTATGGCTACACCTTC.

The CDR3 nucleotides are TGCGCCAGCAGCACCCTAGCGGGAGGAACTCACAATGAGCAGTTCTTC. Its translation is CASSTLAGGTHNEQFF. V gene TRBV5-1 combines with J gene TRBJ2-1; 11 bases agree with TRBD2. This CDR3 has 16 amino acids. Germline CDR1 is SGHRS and CDR2 is YFSETQ. V gave up 4 bases and J gave up 5 bases; unmatched junction bases: 8.

The CDR3 sequence is CASSYDSPDTQYF. CDR3 bases: TGTGCCAGCAGCTATGACTCCCCAGATACGCAGTATTTT. The chain employs TRBV5-4 and TRBJ2-3, with D unresolved. The CDR3 runs to 13 residues. The germline CDR1 and CDR2 sequences are SGHNT and YYREEE (reference sequence). Trimming shortened V by 3 bases and J by 4 bases, and 9 bases separated the two germline ends.

The DNA of the CDR3 is TGTGCCAGCAGTGACGCCGGGATCGTAAATCAGCCCCAGCATTTT. Translated, it gives CASSDAGIVNQPQHF. The rearrangement uses TRBV2 and TRBJ1-5, with D hard to call. The CDR3 length is 15 residues. Germline V CDR1 and CDR2: SNHLY, FYNNEI. V lost 3 bases, J lost 4 bases, and 13 bases lay in between.

This chain connects TRBV29-1 to TRBJ2-3; D possibly corresponds to TRBD2 (5 bases). The V gene lost 5 bases and the J gene lost 6 bases, with 24 bases spanning the gap. The CDR3 has 16 amino acids. Germline CDR1 is SQVTM and CDR2 is ANQGSEA. The DNA for the CDR3 is TGCAGCGTTATCCGTCGGCTAGCCCTCAAATCGGATACGCAGTATTTT. Encoded protein: CSVIRRLALKSDTQYF.

The V call is TRBV5-6, the J call TRBJ2-2; D not resolved. The germline V and J ends were trimmed by 3 bases and 1 base, with 10 bases remaining between them. From germline, CDR1 is SGHDT and CDR2 YYEEEE. The CDR3 runs 15 residues. Here the CDR3 reads CASSWRIENTGELFF. CDR3 nucleotides: TGTGCCAGCAGCTGGAGAATAGAGAACACCGGGGAGCTGTTTTTT. Looking up the rest from reference TRBV5-6 and TRBJ2-2 gives the full variable domain: DAGVTQSPTHLIKTRGQQVTLRCSPKSGHDTVSWYQQALGQGPQFIFQYYEEEERQRGNFPDRFSGHQFPNYSSELNVNALLLGDSALYLCASSWRIENTGELFFGEGSRLTVL.

This rearrangement joins TRBV28 to TRBJ2-7, with D possibly being TRBD1 (6 bases). The CDR3 sequence is 15 residues long. The V end was cut by 5 bases, the J end by 4 bases, with 18 bases between. Germline V gene sequence: CDR1 MDHEN, CDR2 SYDVKM. The CDR3 DNA is TGTGCCAGCAGTCCACCCAGGGGAGAGGGTTACGAGCAGTACTTC. It translates to CASSPPRGEGYEQYF.

The chain uses TRBV2 and TRBJ2-6; TRBD1 aligns across 7 bases. This CDR3 has 17 residues. CDR1 SNHLY and CDR2 FYNNEI come from the germline V gene. V was pared by 5 bases and J by 0 bases, with 7 bases of the junction left unmatched. CDR3 in DNA: TGTGCCAGCAGTACGGGACAGCCAAACTCTGGGGCCAACGTCCTGACTTTC. Translating it yields CASSTGQPNSGANVLTF.

The chain is built from TRBV18 and TRBJ1-2, with 9 bases identical to TRBD1. Losses at the gene ends were 2 bases for V and 13 bases for J; bases not matched to a gene: 11. CDR1 KGHSH and CDR2 LQKENI come from the germline V gene. The length of the CDR3 is 14 residues. In DNA, the CDR3 is TGTGCCAGCTCACCAACCCCGGGACAGGGACCATCCACCTTC. Residues: CASSPTPGQGPSTF.

The rearrangement links TRBV18 to TRBJ1-6; D gene unclear. Germline V CDR1 and CDR2: KGHSH, LQKENI. The CDR3 consists of 11 residues. Trimming took 5 bases from V and 11 from J, leaving 7 bases between them. CDR3 sequence (DNA): TGTGCCAGCTCAACCGGGGCACCCCTCCACTTT. It is translated as CASSTGAPLHF.

This chain uses TRBV29-1 with TRBJ2-2, with D unresolved. The CDR3 has 14 residues. With 7 bases removed from V and 0 bases from J, the gap between germline ends came to 12 bases. CDR1 is SQVTM, CDR2 ANQGSEA, per germline. CDR3 in amino acids: CSAIASANTGELFF. The CDR3 DNA reads as TGCAGCGCTATTGCGTCGGCGAACACCGGGGAGCTGTTTTTT.

J is TRBJ2-4 and V is TRBV25-1; 7 nucleotides line up with TRBD1. There are 15 residues in the CDR3. Unmatched junction bases numbered 9, after V lost 5 bases and J lost 5 bases. Germline CDR1 is MGHDK and CDR2 is SYGVNS. CDR3 DNA: TGTGCCAGCAGTACCGCAGACAGGGTCGAAAACATTCAGTACTTC. This gives the protein CASSTADRVENIQYF.

The chain is built from TRBV18 and TRBJ2-7; D not certain. Trimming took off 0 bases at V and 4 bases at J, with 13 bases between the two ends. This CDR3 contains 15 residues. Germline V gives CDR1 KGHSH, CDR2 LQKENI. The CDR3: CASSPPGKRSYEQYF. CDR3 sequence (DNA): TGTGCCAGCTCACCACCGGGGAAGAGGTCTTACGAGCAGTACTTC.

For the CDR3, the DNA is TGTGCCACCAGCAGAGTACTAGCGGGGCCCTACGAGCAGTACTTC. Translated: CATSRVLAGPYEQYF. The chain links TRBV15 to TRBJ2-7, with 10 nucleotides matching TRBD2. V lost 1 base to trimming and J lost 2 bases; unmatched junction nucleotides: 2. The V gene's germline CDR1 is LNHNV and CDR2 YYDKDF (reference sequence). The CDR3 contains 15 residues.

The CDR3 reads CASSPLVTSGSSYNEQFF. The CDR3 DNA reads TGTGCCAGCTCACCATTAGTGACTAGCGGGAGCTCCTACAATGAGCAGTTCTTC. V gene TRBV18 combines with J gene TRBJ2-1, with 12 bases matching TRBD2. Germline V CDR1 and CDR2: KGHSH, LQKENI. Trimming at V came to 2 bases and at J to 0 bases, leaving 5 bases not matched to a gene. This CDR3 is 18 amino acids long.

This rearrangement joins TRBV29-1 to TRBJ1-1; the D is unclear. V lost 3 bases, J lost 10 bases, and 9 bases lay in between. The CDR3 is 10 residues long. Germline V gene sequence: CDR1 SQVTM, CDR2 ANQGSEA. The CDR3 bases are TGCAGCGTTGAGGCGTTTGGAGCTTTCTTT. It codes for CSVEAFGAFF.

The chain links TRBV5-1 to TRBJ2-2; 8 bases line up with TRBD1. Germline V lookup: CDR1 SGHRS, CDR2 YFSETQ. V shed 4 bases, J shed 13 bases, and the junction held 12 bases outside the gene matches. The CDR3 contains 14 residues. CDR3 nucleotides: TGCGCCAGCAGCCCGAGGACAGGGCGGATGGGGCTGTTTTTT. Translating it yields CASSPRTGRMGLFF.

V and J are TRBV6-6 and TRBJ1-4; D not certain. Germline V lookup: CDR1 MNHNY, CDR2 SVGAGI (reference sequence). V was cut by 6 bases and J by 8 bases, with 7 bases left in between. The CDR3 is 11 residues long. The chain's CDR3 is CASSPGEKLFF. CDR3 nucleotide sequence: TGTGCCAGCAGCCCCGGGGAAAAACTGTTTTTT.

On this clone itself: Within the sample, other DNA sequences also encode this same CDR3. This sequence joins TRBV5-1 and TRBJ1-1, with D possibly being TRBD1 (6 bases). CDR3 length: 15 residues. V dropped 1 base and J dropped 0 bases, with 10 bases sitting between them. In germline, CDR1 is SGHRS, CDR2 YFSETQ. The CDR3 DNA reads as TGCGCCAGCAGCTTGTTGGGGGCCGTGAACACTGAAGCTTTCTTT. Translation gives CASSLLGAVNTEAFF.

This chain links TRBV28 with TRBJ2-5, with D possibly TRBD1 on 6 matching bases. The CDR3 extends over 15 amino acids. Germline lookup yields CDR1 MDHEN and CDR2 SYDVKM. V was pared by 6 bases and J by 5 bases, with 19 bases between. The CDR3 is CASRSINRDRETQYF. The CDR3 bases are TGTGCCAGCAGGTCAATTAACAGGGATCGGGAGACCCAGTACTTC.

The chain employs TRBV5-1 and TRBJ2-7; possibly TRBD1 for D (5 bases). V was clipped by 0 bases and J by 2 bases, with 18 bases between them. The germline V gene has CDR1 SGHRS and CDR2 YFSETQ. The CDR3 sequence is 17 residues long. The CDR3 region is CASSLAPPGSYTYEQYF. The DNA of the CDR3 is TGCGCCAGCAGCTTGGCCCCCCCAGGGTCCTACACCTACGAGCAGTACTTC. The full variable domain, rest sourced from reference TRBV5-1 and TRBJ2-7, is KAGVTQTPRYLIKTRGQQVTLSCSPISGHRSVSWYQQTPGQGLQFLFEYFSETQRNKGNFPGRFSGRQFSNSRSEMNVSTLELGDSALYLCASSLAPPGSYTYEQYFGPGTRLTVT.

This clone was found once. Within the sample, other DNA sequences also encode this same CDR3. The chain has TRBV6-5 and TRBJ2-7; 9 positions match TRBD1. Germline V gene lookup returns CDR1 MNHEY and CDR2 SVGAGI. The V gene end was trimmed by 3 bases and the J gene end by 3 bases; junction bases not matched to a gene: 3. CDR3 length: 14 amino acids. The CDR3 coding sequence is TGTGCCAGCAGTTATTTGGGACAGGGCTACGAGCAGTACTTC. This codes for CASSYLGQGYEQYF.

The chain has TRBV15 and TRBJ2-7; no definite D call. Germline V gene sequence: CDR1 LNHNV, CDR2 YYDKDF (reference sequence). The CDR3 has 13 residues. V was cut by 5 bases and J by 3 bases, with 11 bases left in between. CDR3 amino acids: CATSPGHGYEQYF. CDR3 in DNA: TGTGCCACCAGCCCCGGGCACGGCTACGAGCAGTACTTC.

The chain recombines TRBV7-3 with TRBJ1-2; 7 nucleotides line up with TRBD1. The CDR3 spans 18 residues. Germline V lookup: CDR1 SGHTA, CDR2 FQGTGA. The trim removed 3 bases at V and 1 base at J, leaving 14 bases unmatched. The CDR3 reads CASSFEGGGLPLNYGYTF. The CDR3 DNA reads TGTGCCAGCAGCTTTGAAGGGGGCGGCCTACCCCTTAACTATGGCTACACCTTC.

V usage is TRBV7-3 and J usage is TRBJ2-3; D is possibly TRBD2 (6 bases). This CDR3 spans 14 amino acids. Trimming stripped 3 bases from V and 2 bases from J, with 9 bases between. The germline V gene has CDR1 SGHTA and CDR2 FQGTGA. CDR3 bases: TGTGCCAGCAGCTTGGGACTCCACACAGATACGCAGTATTTT. It translates to CASSLGLHTDTQYF.

V gene TRBV28 combines with J gene TRBJ2-2; D possibly matches TRBD1 or TRBD2 (5 bases each). CDR3 size: 15 residues. Between the trimmed V and J ends, which lost 8 bases and 9 bases, there was a span of 22 bases. Germline assignment: CDR1 MDHEN and CDR2 SYDVKM. The CDR3 sequence is CASLRDGGLSRELFF. DNA of the CDR3: TGTGCCAGCCTACGGGACGGAGGACTTAGTCGGGAGCTGTTTTTT.

The V and J genes are TRBV18 and TRBJ2-7, with a weak D call TRBD1 (6 bases). Trimming took 6 bases from V and 6 from J, leaving 15 bases between them. The germline V gene encodes CDR1 KGHSH and CDR2 LQKENI. CDR3 length: 13 amino acids. The CDR3 DNA sequence: TGTGCCAGCTCCCCAACAGGGAGTAGCGAGCAGTACTTC. This gives the protein CASSPTGSSEQYF.

This clone has only one observation. The genes are TRBV5-1 and TRBJ2-7; 9 nucleotides align to TRBD1. V was pared by 4 bases and J by 6 bases, with 8 bases of the junction left unmatched. Germline values: CDR1 SGHRS, CDR2 YFSETQ. This CDR3 region has 14 residues. The CDR3 here is CASSPGQGSVEQYF. The CDR3 DNA sequence: TGCGCCAGCAGCCCCGGACAGGGGTCGGTCGAGCAGTACTTC. The whole variable domain, filled in from reference TRBV5-1 and TRBJ2-7, reads KAGVTQTPRYLIKTRGQQVTLSCSPISGHRSVSWYQQTPGQGLQFLFEYFSETQRNKGNFPGRFSGRQFSNSRSEMNVSTLELGDSALYLCASSPGQGSVEQYFGPGTRLTVT.